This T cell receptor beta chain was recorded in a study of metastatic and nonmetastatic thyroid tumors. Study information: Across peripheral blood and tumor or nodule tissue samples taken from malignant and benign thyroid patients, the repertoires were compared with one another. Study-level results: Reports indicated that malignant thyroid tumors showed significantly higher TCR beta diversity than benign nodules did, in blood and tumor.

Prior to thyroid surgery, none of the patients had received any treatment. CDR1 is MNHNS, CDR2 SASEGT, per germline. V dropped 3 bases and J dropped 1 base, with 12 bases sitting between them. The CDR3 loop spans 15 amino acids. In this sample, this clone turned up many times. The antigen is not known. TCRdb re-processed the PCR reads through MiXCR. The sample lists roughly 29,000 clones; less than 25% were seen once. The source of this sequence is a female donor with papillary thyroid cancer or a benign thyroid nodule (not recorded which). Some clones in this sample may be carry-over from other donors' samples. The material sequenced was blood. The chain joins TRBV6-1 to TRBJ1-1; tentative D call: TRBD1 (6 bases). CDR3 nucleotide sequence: TGTGCCAGCAGTGAGTATGAACAGGGGAACACTGAAGCTTTCTTT. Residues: CASSEYEQGNTEAFF.